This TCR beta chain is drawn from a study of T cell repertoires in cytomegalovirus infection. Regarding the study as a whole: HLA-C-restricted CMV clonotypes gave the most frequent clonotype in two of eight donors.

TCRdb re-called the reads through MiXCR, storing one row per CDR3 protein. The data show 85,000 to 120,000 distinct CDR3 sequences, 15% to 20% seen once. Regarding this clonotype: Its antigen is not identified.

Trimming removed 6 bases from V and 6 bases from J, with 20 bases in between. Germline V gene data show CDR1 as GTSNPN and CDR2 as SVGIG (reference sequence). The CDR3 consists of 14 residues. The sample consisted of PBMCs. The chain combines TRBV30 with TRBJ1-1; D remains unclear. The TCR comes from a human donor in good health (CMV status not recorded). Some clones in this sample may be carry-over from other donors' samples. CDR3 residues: CACPRNRIASEAFF. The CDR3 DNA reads TGTGCCTGCCCAAGGAACAGAATAGCGTCTGAAGCTTTCTTT.